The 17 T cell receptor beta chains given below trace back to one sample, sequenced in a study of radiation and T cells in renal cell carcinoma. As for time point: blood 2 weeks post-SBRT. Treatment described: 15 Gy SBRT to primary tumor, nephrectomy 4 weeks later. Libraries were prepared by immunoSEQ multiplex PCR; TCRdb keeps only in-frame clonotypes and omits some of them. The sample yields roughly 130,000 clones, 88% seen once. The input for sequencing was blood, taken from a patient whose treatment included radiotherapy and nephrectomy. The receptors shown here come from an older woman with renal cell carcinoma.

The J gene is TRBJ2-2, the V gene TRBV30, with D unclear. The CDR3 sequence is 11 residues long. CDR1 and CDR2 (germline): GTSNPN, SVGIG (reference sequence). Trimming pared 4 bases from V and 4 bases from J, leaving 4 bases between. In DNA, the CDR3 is TGTGCCTGGACCACCACCGGGGAGCTGTTTTTT. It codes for CAWTTTGELFF.

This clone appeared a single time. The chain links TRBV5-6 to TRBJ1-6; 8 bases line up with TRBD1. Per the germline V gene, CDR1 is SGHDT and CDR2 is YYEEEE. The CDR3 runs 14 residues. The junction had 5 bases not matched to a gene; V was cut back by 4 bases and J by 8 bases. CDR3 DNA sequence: TGTGCCAGCAGCATGGACAGGGCGGATTCACCCCTCCACTTT. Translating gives CASSMDRADSPLHF.

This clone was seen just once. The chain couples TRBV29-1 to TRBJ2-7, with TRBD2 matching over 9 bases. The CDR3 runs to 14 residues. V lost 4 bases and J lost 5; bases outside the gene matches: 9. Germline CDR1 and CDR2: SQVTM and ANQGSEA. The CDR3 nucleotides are TGCAGCGTTGGCCAGCGGGGGGCGACCAACGAGCAGTACTTC. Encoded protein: CSVGQRGATNEQYF.

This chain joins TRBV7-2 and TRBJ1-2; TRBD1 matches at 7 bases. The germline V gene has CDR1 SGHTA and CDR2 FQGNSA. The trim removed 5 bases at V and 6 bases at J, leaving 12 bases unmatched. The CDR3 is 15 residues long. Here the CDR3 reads CASSRQGGGFDGYTF. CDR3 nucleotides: TGTGCCAGCAGCCGACAAGGGGGCGGTTTTGATGGCTACACCTTC.

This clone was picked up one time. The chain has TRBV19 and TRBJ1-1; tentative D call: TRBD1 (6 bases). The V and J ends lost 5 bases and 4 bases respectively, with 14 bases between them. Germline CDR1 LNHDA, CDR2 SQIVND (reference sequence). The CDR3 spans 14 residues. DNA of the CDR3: TGTGCCAGTAGTGGCAGGGGAGCGGCCACTGAAGCTTTCTTT. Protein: CASSGRGAATEAFF.

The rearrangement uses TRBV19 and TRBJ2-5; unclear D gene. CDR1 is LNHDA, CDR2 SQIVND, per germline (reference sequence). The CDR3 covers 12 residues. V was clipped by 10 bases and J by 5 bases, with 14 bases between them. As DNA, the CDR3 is TGTGCCACCAAGGGAACGAGGGAGACCCAGTACTTC. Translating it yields CATKGTRETQYF.

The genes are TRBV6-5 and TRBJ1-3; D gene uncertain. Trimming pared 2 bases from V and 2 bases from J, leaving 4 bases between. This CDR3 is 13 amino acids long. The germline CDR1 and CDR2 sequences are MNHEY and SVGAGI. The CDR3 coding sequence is TGTGCCAGCAGTTACGATGCTGGAAACACCATATATTTT. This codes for CASSYDAGNTIYF.

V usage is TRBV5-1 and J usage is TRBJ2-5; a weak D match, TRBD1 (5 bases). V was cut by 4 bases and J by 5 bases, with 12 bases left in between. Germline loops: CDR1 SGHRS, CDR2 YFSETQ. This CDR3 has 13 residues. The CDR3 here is CASSASGKETQYF. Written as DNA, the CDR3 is TGCGCCAGCAGCGCCTCAGGGAAGGAGACCCAGTACTTC.

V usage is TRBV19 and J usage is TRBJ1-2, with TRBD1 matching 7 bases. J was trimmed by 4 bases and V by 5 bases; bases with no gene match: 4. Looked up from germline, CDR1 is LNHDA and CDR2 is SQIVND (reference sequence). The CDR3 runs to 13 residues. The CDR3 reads CASSWGQTYGYTF. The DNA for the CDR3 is TGTGCCAGTAGTTGGGGACAGACCTATGGCTACACCTTC.

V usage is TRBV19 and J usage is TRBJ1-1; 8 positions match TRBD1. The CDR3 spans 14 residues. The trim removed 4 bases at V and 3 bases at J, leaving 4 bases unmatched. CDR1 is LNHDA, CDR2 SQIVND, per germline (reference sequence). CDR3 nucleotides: TGTGCCAGTAGTAACTACAGGGGGGACACTGAAGCTTTCTTT. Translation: CASSNYRGDTEAFF.

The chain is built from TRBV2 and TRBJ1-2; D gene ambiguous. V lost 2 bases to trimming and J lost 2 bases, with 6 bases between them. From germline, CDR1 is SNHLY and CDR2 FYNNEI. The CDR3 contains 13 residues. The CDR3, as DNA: TGTGCCAGCAGTGAATCACGAAACTATGGCTACACCTTC. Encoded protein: CASSESRNYGYTF.

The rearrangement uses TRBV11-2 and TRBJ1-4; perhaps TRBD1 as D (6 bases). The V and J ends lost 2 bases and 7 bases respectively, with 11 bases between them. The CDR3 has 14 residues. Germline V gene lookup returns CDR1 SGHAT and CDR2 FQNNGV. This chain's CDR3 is CASSLTGTSEKLFF. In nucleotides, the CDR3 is TGTGCCAGCAGCTTAACAGGGACGAGTGAAAAACTGTTTTTT.

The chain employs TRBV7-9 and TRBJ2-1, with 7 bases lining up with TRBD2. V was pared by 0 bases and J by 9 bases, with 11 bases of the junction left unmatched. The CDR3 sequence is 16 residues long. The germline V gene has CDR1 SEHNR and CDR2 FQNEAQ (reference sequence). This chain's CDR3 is CASSLAGGAASGEQFF. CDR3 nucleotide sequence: TGTGCCAGCAGCTTAGCGGGAGGGGCGGCCTCGGGTGAGCAGTTCTTC.

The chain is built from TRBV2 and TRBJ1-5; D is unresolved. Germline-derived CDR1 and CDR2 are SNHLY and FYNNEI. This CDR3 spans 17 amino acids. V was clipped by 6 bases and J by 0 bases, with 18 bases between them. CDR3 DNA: TGTGCCAGCAGGCTCGGTCCGGCCCGTTATAGCAATCAGCCCCAGCATTTT. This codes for CASRLGPARYSNQPQHF. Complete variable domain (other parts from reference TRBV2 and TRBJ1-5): EPEVTQTPSHQVTQMGQEVILRCVPISNHLYFYWYRQILGQKVEFLVSFYNNEISEKSEIFDDQFSVERPDGSNFTLKIRSTKLEDSAMYFCASRLGPARYSNQPQHFGDGTRLSIL.

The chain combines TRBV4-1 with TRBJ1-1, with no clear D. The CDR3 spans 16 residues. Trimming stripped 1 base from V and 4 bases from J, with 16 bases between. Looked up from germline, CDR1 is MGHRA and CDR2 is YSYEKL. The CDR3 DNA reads TGCGCCAGCAGCCAAGCTGGTGCAGGCTGGGGCACTGAAGCTTTCTTT. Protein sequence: CASSQAGAGWGTEAFF.

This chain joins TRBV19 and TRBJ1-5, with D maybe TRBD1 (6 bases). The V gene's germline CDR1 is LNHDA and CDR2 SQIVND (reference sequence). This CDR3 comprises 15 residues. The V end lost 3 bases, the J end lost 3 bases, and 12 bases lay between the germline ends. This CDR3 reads CASSITGPPNQPQHF. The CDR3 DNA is TGTGCCAGTAGTATCACAGGGCCCCCCAATCAGCCCCAGCATTTT.

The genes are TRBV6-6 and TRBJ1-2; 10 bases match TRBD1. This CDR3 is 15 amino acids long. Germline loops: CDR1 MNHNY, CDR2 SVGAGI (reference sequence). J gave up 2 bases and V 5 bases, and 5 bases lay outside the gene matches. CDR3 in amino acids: CASSTGQGGNYGYTF. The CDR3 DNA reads TGTGCCAGCAGTACCGGACAGGGGGGAAACTATGGCTACACCTTC.